The 24 T cell receptor beta chains below all came from one sample that was sequenced in a study of T cell changes during pregnancy in multiple sclerosis. Clones were sequenced by immunoSEQ multiplex PCR, and TCRdb holds only the in-frame ones, with some missing. The data show approximately 43,000 clones, with 90% seen just once and about 9% held by the top ten. This specimen consisted of CD8+ T cells from peripheral blood mononuclear cells, obtained in the first trimester of pregnancy. These receptors were collected from a female donor with multiple sclerosis, enrolled in a pregnancy study.

The chain uses TRBV7-9 and TRBJ1-1, with D perhaps matching TRBD1 (6 bases). CDR3 length: 14 amino acids. V dropped 8 bases and J dropped 1 base, with 14 bases sitting between them. Looked up from germline, CDR1 is SEHNR and CDR2 is FQNEAQ (reference sequence). This CDR3 reads CASVAGTSNTEAFF. As DNA, the CDR3 is TGTGCCAGCGTAGCCGGGACATCGAACACTGAAGCTTTCTTT.

The chain recombines TRBV6-5 with TRBJ1-1, with D maybe TRBD1 (5 bases). CDR3 length: 11 amino acids. Germline V gene lookup returns CDR1 MNHEY and CDR2 SVGAGI. The CDR3 region has the DNA TGTGCGATTGGTAGGGGTAATGAAGCTTTCTTT. This translates into CAIGRGNEAFF.

The V call is TRBV7-9, the J call TRBJ2-2; TRBD2 matches at 12 bases. This CDR3 region has 16 residues. From germline, CDR1 is SEHNR and CDR2 FQNEAQ (reference sequence). V lost 5 bases, J lost 7 bases, and 8 bases stayed unmatched. CDR3 sequence reads: CASSPSGRARVGELFF. CDR3 sequence (DNA): TGTGCCAGCAGCCCTAGCGGGAGGGCCAGGGTCGGGGAGCTGTTTTTT.

A single count supports this clone. The V and J genes are TRBV7-6 and TRBJ2-3; no reliable D call. Trimming took off 3 bases at V and 1 base at J, with 5 bases between the two ends. The CDR3 covers 13 residues. CDR1 is SGHVS and CDR2 is FNYEAQ in the germline V gene. DNA of the CDR3: TGTGCCAGCAGCTTGCAGGGCACAGATACGCAGTATTTT. It encodes CASSLQGTDTQYF.

This clone occurred a few times. V is TRBV9 and J is TRBJ1-2; 9 bases align to TRBD1. V dropped 2 bases and J dropped 0; count of bases not matched to a gene: 5. The CDR3 is 16 amino acids. In germline, CDR1 is SGDLS, CDR2 YYNGEE. CDR3 sequence: CASSVDYRGPNYGYTF. CDR3 sequence (DNA): TGTGCCAGCAGCGTCGACTACAGGGGGCCTAACTATGGCTACACCTTC.

The rearrangement uses TRBV7-9 and TRBJ2-1, with TRBD1 matching 7 bases. V lost 8 bases and J lost 4; bases outside the gene matches: 14. Germline V lookup: CDR1 SEHNR, CDR2 FQNEAQ (reference sequence). This CDR3 is built from 16 residues. The CDR3 region has the DNA TGTGCCAGCTGGGGTTTCGGACAGGAGTATTACAATGAGCAGTTCTTC. It specifies CASWGFGQEYYNEQFF.

The rearrangement joins TRBV4-1 to TRBJ1-2, with D hard to call. Germline V CDR1 and CDR2: MGHRA, YSYEKL. CDR3 length: 14 residues. V lost 2 bases and J lost 2, with 9 bases in between. The CDR3 region is CASSQTEENYGYTF. The CDR3 DNA follows: TGCGCCAGCAGCCAAACAGAAGAAAACTATGGCTACACCTTC.

The rearrangement uses TRBV30 and TRBJ2-7; no clear D gene. The CDR3 spans 12 residues. Deletions cut 7 bases from V and 4 bases from J, with 14 bases between. Germline V gives CDR1 GTSNPN, CDR2 SVGIG (reference sequence). DNA for the CDR3: TGTGCCTATTTGACTGAAGCTTACGAGCAGTACTTC. It yields the protein CAYLTEAYEQYF.

The chain uses TRBV27 and TRBJ1-2; TRBD1 is a possible D gene (5 bases). Germline lookup yields CDR1 MNHEY and CDR2 SMNVEV (reference sequence). This CDR3 is 14 amino acids long. V lost 5 bases and J lost 4, with 14 bases in between. The CDR3 here is CASSVDSSLYGYTF. The CDR3 DNA follows: TGTGCCAGCAGTGTTGACAGCTCCCTCTATGGCTACACCTTC.

This rearrangement joins TRBV4-3 to TRBJ1-6; D gene ambiguous. This CDR3 spans 16 amino acids. Germline V gene data show CDR1 as LGHNA and CDR2 as YSLEER. V was clipped by 0 bases and J by 10 bases, with 16 bases between them. The CDR3 nucleotides are TGCGCCAGCAGCCAAGACCTTGGGCGGGCAGCATCACCCCTCCACTTT. It is translated as CASSQDLGRAASPLHF.

The chain links TRBV27 to TRBJ2-7; no clear D gene. The CDR3 has 14 residues. Germline lookup yields CDR1 MNHEY and CDR2 SMNVEV (reference sequence). Trimming cost V 1 base and J 3 bases, with 10 bases left between them. CDR3 coding DNA: TGTGCCAGCAGTTTATTCTCAGGTGACTACGAGCAGTACTTC. Its protein is CASSLFSGDYEQYF.

This chain joins TRBV4-1 and TRBJ1-4, with 8 bases matching TRBD1. CDR3 length: 15 amino acids. Germline trimming cut 0 bases from V and 8 bases from J; bases unmatched to any gene: 5. Germline V gives CDR1 MGHRA, CDR2 YSYEKL. The CDR3 region has the DNA TGCGCCAGCAGCCAAGATCAGGGGGCGTACGAAAAACTGTTTTTT. Protein sequence: CASSQDQGAYEKLFF.

V usage is TRBV27 and J usage is TRBJ2-2; TRBD2 might be the D (6 bases). Trimming cost V 4 bases and J 4 bases, with 13 bases left between them. Germline V gives CDR1 MNHEY, CDR2 SMNVEV (reference sequence). The CDR3 runs 15 residues. The CDR3: CASSYSGGSTGELFF. The CDR3 DNA sequence: TGTGCCAGCAGTTATTCAGGAGGGTCCACCGGGGAGCTGTTTTTT.

The chain combines TRBV7-9 with TRBJ2-7, with D possibly being TRBD1 (5 bases). V lost 1 base and J 5 bases, leaving 12 bases between the germline ends. The length of the CDR3 is 14 residues. CDR1 is SEHNR and CDR2 is FQNEAQ in the germline V gene (reference sequence). CDR3 sequence reads: CASSLGQGINEQYF. The CDR3 region has the DNA TGTGCCAGCAGCTTAGGGCAGGGTATCAACGAGCAGTACTTC.

V is TRBV6-1 and J is TRBJ2-4; possible D gene TRBD1, 6 bases. The CDR3 length is 15 residues. V lost 4 bases to trimming and J lost 1 base, with 11 bases between them. Looked up from germline, CDR1 is MNHNS and CDR2 is SASEGT. This CDR3 reads CASSGVGAAKNIQYF. In nucleotides, the CDR3 is TGTGCCAGCAGTGGTGTGGGGGCCGCCAAAAACATTCAGTACTTC.

This sequence joins TRBV19 and TRBJ1-5, with D perhaps matching TRBD1 (5 bases). V dropped 5 bases and J dropped 3 bases, with 14 bases sitting between them. The V gene's germline CDR1 is LNHDA and CDR2 SQIVND (reference sequence). CDR3 length equals 15 residues. The chain's CDR3 is CASSPPAGFNQPQHF. CDR3 coding DNA: TGTGCCAGTAGTCCCCCCGCAGGGTTCAATCAGCCCCAGCATTTT. The variable domain in full, completed from reference TRBV19 and TRBJ1-5, reads DGGITQSPKYLFRKEGQNVTLSCEQNLNHDAMYWYRQDPGQGLRLIYYSQIVNDFQKGDIAEGYSVSREKKESFPLTVTSAQKNPTAFYLCASSPPAGFNQPQHFGDGTRLSIL.

This chain joins TRBV29-1 and TRBJ1-5, with a tentative D call TRBD1 (6 bases). Germline CDR1 reads SQVTM; CDR2 reads ANQGSEA. Trimming left V 7 bases short and J 0 bases short, with 10 bases between. CDR3 length: 13 amino acids. The DNA for the CDR3 is TGCAGCGCCACGACAGGTAGCAATCAGCCCCAGCATTTT. This codes for CSATTGSNQPQHF.

The sample holds a few counts of this clone. CDR3 residues: CASSITGEVTEAFF. The CDR3 nucleotides are TGTGCCAGCAGCATTACAGGGGAGGTCACTGAAGCTTTCTTT. The J gene is TRBJ1-1, the V gene TRBV25-1; 7 positions match TRBD1. This CDR3 contains 14 residues. Trimming took 6 bases from V and 4 from J; bases not matched to a gene: 8. Germline values: CDR1 MGHDK, CDR2 SYGVNS.

The rearrangement joins TRBV4-2 to TRBJ1-4, with 9 nucleotides matching TRBD1. CDR1 is LGHNA and CDR2 is YNFKEQ in the germline V gene. J gave up 8 bases and V 3 bases, and 4 bases lay outside the gene matches. This CDR3 contains 14 residues. CDR3 sequence reads: CASSQDRGNEKLFF. The CDR3 nucleotides read TGTGCCAGCAGCCAGGACAGGGGTAACGAAAAACTGTTTTTT.

The chain employs TRBV5-6 and TRBJ2-7, with TRBD2 matching over 7 bases. V gave up 3 bases and J gave up 5 bases; unmatched junction bases: 8. CDR1 and CDR2 from the germline V gene are SGHDT and YYEEEE. This CDR3 is built from 14 residues. CDR3 coding DNA: TGTGCCAGCAGCTCGAGCGGGGCGTGGGACGAGCAGTACTTC. This sequence encodes CASSSSGAWDEQYF.

J is TRBJ1-2 and V is TRBV30; tentative D call: TRBD1 (6 bases). The CDR3 loop spans 14 amino acids. The germline CDR1 and CDR2 sequences are GTSNPN and SVGIG (reference sequence). The V end lost 7 bases, the J end lost 4 bases, and 19 bases lay between the germline ends. CDR3 region: CASTNRVTTYGYTF. CDR3 nucleotide sequence: TGTGCCTCGACCAACAGGGTTACGACCTATGGCTACACCTTC.

The chain links TRBV19 to TRBJ1-2; no clear D gene. This CDR3 contains 17 residues. The V gene lost 3 bases and the J gene lost 4 bases, with 21 bases spanning the gap. Germline V gives CDR1 LNHDA, CDR2 SQIVND (reference sequence). The CDR3: CASSIRRVPLSIYGYTF. The CDR3 DNA reads as TGTGCCAGTAGTATCCGGAGGGTTCCCCTCTCCATCTATGGCTACACCTTC.

This clone was counted between two and nine times. The chain couples TRBV4-2 to TRBJ1-1; perhaps TRBD1 as D (5 bases). The CDR3 length is 14 residues. The ends were cut back, 0 bases at V and 4 bases at J, with 9 bases in the middle. The V gene's germline CDR1 is LGHNA and CDR2 YNFKEQ. CDR3 protein: CASSQDHRSTEAFF. As DNA, the CDR3 is TGTGCCAGCAGCCAAGACCACAGGTCCACTGAAGCTTTCTTT.

This clone has only one observation. The V call is TRBV9, the J call TRBJ2-7; 10 nucleotides match TRBD2. CDR3 size: 14 residues. Trimming at V came to 4 bases and at J to 3 bases, leaving 4 bases not matched to a gene. Germline V lookup: CDR1 SGDLS, CDR2 YYNGEE. The CDR3 DNA reads as TGTGCCAGCAGCCCTTGGACTAGCGGCTACGAGCAGTACTTC. The encoded protein is CASSPWTSGYEQYF.